These T cell receptor beta chains were read from a single sample in a study of shared T cell receptors in the human thymus. Using immunoSEQ multiplex PCR, the repertoire was profiled, and TCRdb retains in-frame clones only, with some absent. The data hold roughly 500,000 clones, with more than 75% observed a single time. In addition, the sample was reused for a study of human thymus T cells.

Specimen: thymocytes. Receptor source: a boy younger than two with a congenital heart defect. CDR3s include the opening cysteine and the closing phenylalanine or tryptophan. D genes are given only for firm matches. Some rows mark clone size as missing; the rest say once, few, many or name a class of expanded clone.

12	TRBJ1-4	NA	NA	TRBV7-9	CASSLTNEKLFF	TGTGCCAGCAGCTTAACAAATGAAAAACTGTTTTTT
14	TRBJ2-7	NA	NA	TRBV7-2	CASSSGAVSYEQYF	TGTGCCAGCAGCTCAGGTGCTGTATCCTACGAGCAGTACTTC
12	TRBJ1-2	NA	NA	TRBV5-4	CASSLGGGSYTF	TGTGCCAGCAGCTTGGGGGGGGGAAGCTACACCTTC
14	TRBJ1-4	NA	NA	TRBV19	CASGVGRDNEKLFF	TGTGCCAGTGGTGTGGGCCGCGATAATGAAAAACTGTTTTTT
13	TRBJ1-1	NA	NA	TRBV2	CAPEGGAYTEAFF	TGTGCCCCTGAGGGAGGGGCGTACACTGAAGCTTTCTTT
14	TRBJ2-7	TRBD1	NA	TRBV18	CASSPGQGSYEQYF	TGTGCCAGCTCACCGGGACAGGGGTCCTACGAGCAGTACTTC
15	TRBJ2-3	NA	NA	TRBV6-6	CASSYVGGGTGTQYF	TGTGCCAGCAGTTACGTAGGGGGCGGGACCGGTACGCAGTATTTT
16	TRBJ2-3	TRBD2	NA	TRBV9	CASSVGTSGLADTQYF	TGTGCCAGCAGCGTAGGTACTAGCGGGCTCGCAGATACGCAGTATTTT
16	TRBJ2-7	NA	few	TRBV14	CASSHGGRGSGYEQYF	TGTGCCAGCAGCCACGGGGGACGAGGGTCCGGCTACGAGCAGTACTTC
16	TRBJ2-7	NA	NA	TRBV4-1	CASSQDGALNSYEQYF	TGCGCCAGCAGCCAAGATGGGGCGTTAAACTCCTACGAGCAGTACTTC
15	TRBJ2-1	NA	NA	TRBV25-1	CASSEYYTGWNEQFF	TGTGCCAGCAGTGAATATTACACAGGGTGGAATGAGCAGTTCTTC
15	TRBJ2-7	TRBD2	NA	TRBV6-5	CASSYSLAFSYEQYF	TGTGCCAGCAGTTACTCACTAGCGTTCTCCTACGAGCAGTACTTC
12	TRBJ1-2	NA	NA	TRBV15	CATSPGSYGYTF	TGTGCCACCAGTCCAGGGTCCTATGGCTACACCTTC
14	TRBJ1-2	TRBD1	NA	TRBV7-9	CASSGRTGGRGYTF	TGTGCCAGCAGCGGAAGGACAGGGGGCAGGGGCTACACCTTC
14	TRBJ2-7	NA	NA	TRBV4-3	CASSQEDVGDEQYF	TGCGCCAGCAGCCAAGAGGATGTAGGGGACGAGCAGTACTTC
15	TRBJ2-3	NA	once	TRBV7-3	CASSVSQAGTDTQYF	TGTGCCAGCAGCGTTTCCCAGGCCGGCACAGATACGCAGTATTTT
16	TRBJ2-6	TRBD1	once	TRBV6-5	CASSCTTGAGANVLTF	TGTGCCAGCAGTTGTACGACAGGGGCTGGGGCCAACGTCCTGACTTTC
16	TRBJ2-1	NA	NA	TRBV9	CASSVELKGGGDEQFF	TGTGCCAGCAGCGTAGAACTAAAGGGAGGGGGGGATGAGCAGTTCTTC
19	TRBJ2-5	TRBD2	NA	TRBV5-1	CASSTSTDPGLAGSETQYF	TGCGCCAGCAGCACCTCTACGGACCCGGGACTAGCGGGGTCAGAGACCCAGTACTTC
15	TRBJ2-1	NA	NA	TRBV6-5	CASSYVRELTNEQFF	TGTGCCAGCAGTTACGTCCGGGAGTTGACCAATGAGCAGTTCTTC
19	TRBJ2-1	TRBD1	NA	TRBV5-1	CASSHGQGAAGVPKDEQFF	TGCGCCAGCAGCCACGGACAGGGGGCGGCGGGAGTCCCCAAGGATGAGCAGTTCTTC